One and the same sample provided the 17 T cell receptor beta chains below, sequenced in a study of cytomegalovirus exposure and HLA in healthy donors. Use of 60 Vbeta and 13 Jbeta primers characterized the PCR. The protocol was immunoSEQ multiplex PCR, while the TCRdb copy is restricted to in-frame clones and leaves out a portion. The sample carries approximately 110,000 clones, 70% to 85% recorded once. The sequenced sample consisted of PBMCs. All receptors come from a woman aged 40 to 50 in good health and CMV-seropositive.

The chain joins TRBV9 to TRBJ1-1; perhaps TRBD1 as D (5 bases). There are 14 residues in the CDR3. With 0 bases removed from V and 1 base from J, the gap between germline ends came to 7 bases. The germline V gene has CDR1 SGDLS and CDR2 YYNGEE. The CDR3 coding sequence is TGTGCCAGCAGCGTAGGGCAGGGGAACACTGAAGCTTTCTTT. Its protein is CASSVGQGNTEAFF.

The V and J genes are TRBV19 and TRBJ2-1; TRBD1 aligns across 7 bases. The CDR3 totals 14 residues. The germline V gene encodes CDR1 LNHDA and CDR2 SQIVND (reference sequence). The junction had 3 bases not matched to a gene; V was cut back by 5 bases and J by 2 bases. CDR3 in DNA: TGTGCCAGTAGTGGGACAGCCGCCTACAATGAGCAGTTCTTC. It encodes CASSGTAAYNEQFF.

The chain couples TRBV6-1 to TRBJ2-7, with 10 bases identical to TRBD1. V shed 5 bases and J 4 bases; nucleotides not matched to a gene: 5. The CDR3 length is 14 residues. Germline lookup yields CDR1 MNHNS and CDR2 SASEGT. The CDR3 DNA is TGTGCCAGCAGTTTGGGGACAGGGGAGTACGAGCAGTACTTC. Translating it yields CASSLGTGEYEQYF.

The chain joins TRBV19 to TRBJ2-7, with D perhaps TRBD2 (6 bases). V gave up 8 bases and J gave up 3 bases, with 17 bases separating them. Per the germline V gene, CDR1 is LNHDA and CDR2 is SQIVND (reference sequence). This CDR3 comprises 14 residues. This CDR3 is CASSPGLRNYEQYF. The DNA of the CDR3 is TGTGCCAGTTCTCCGGGACTTCGAAACTACGAGCAGTACTTC.

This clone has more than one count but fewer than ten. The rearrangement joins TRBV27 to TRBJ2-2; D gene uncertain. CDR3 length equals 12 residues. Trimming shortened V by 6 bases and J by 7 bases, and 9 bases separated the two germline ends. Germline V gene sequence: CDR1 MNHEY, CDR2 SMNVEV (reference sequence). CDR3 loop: CASSRYGGELFF. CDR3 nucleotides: TGTGCCAGCAGCCGATACGGCGGGGAGCTGTTTTTT.

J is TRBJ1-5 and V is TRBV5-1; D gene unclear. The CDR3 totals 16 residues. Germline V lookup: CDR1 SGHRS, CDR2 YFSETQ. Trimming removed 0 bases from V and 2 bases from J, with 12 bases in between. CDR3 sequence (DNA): TGCGCCAGCAGCTTGGGGGAGGGTTCGGGCAATCAGCCCCAGCATTTT. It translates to CASSLGEGSGNQPQHF.

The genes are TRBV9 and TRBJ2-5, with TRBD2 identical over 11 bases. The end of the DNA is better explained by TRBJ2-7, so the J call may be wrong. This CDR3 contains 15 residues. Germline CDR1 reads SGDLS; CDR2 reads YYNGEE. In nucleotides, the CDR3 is TGTGCCAGCAGCGAGGGACTAGCGGTCTCCTACGAGCAGTACTTC. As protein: CASSEGLAVSYEQYF.

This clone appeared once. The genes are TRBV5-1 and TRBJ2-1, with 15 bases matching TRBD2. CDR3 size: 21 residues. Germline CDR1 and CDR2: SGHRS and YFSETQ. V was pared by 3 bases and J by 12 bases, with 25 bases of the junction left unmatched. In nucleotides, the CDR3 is TGCGCCAGCAGCTCCGGGTTAAAGGGACTAGCGGGAGGTTCGTTACTTTTTGGGCAGTTCTTC. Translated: CASSSGLKGLAGGSLLFGQFF.

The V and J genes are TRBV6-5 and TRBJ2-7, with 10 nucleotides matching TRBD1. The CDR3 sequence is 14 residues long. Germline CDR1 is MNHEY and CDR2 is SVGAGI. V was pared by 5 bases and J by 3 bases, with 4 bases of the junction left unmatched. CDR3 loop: CASSPWDRGYEQYF. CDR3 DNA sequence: TGTGCCAGCAGTCCGTGGGACAGGGGCTACGAGCAGTACTTC.

The CDR3: CASSSWTSGSRDEQFF. In DNA form, the CDR3 reads TGTGCCAGTAGTAGCTGGACTAGCGGGAGTCGGGATGAGCAGTTCTTC. The chain uses TRBV19 and TRBJ2-1; 13 bases fit TRBD2. Trimming cost V 4 bases and J 8 bases; bases outside gene matches: 8. CDR1 and CDR2 from the germline V gene are LNHDA and SQIVND (reference sequence). This CDR3 has 16 residues.

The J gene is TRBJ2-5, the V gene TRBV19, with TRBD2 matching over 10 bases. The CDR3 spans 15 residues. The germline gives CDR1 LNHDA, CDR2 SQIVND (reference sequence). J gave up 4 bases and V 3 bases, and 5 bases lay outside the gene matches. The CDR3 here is CASSIKAGGPETQYF. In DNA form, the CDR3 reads TGTGCCAGTAGTATTAAAGCGGGAGGGCCAGAGACCCAGTACTTC.

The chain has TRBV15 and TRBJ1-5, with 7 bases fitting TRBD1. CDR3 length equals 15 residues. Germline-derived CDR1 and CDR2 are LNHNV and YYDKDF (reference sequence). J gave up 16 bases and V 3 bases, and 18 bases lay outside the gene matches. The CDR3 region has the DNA TGTGCCACCAGCAGCGAGCGTTTAGCGGGACAGCGAGTCCATTTT. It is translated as CATSSERLAGQRVHF.

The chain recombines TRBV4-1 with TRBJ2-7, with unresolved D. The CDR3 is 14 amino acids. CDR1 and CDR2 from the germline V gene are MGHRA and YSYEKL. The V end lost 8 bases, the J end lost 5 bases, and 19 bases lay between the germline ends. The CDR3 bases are TGCGCCAGCTCCAAGACTGGATTTTCGGACGAGCAGTACTTC. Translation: CASSKTGFSDEQYF.

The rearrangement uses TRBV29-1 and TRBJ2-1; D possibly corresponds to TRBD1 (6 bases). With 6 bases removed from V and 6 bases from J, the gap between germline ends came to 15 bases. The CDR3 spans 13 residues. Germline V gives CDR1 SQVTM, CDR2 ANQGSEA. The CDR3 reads CSVAILDSNEQFF. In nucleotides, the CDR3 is TGCAGCGTCGCCATCCTGGACAGCAATGAGCAGTTCTTC.

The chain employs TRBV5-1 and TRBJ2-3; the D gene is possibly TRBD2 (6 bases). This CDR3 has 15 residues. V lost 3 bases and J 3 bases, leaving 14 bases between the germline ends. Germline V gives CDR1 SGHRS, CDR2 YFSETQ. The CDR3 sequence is CASSWVGRLTDTQYF. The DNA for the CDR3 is TGCGCCAGCAGCTGGGTCGGGAGATTGACAGATACGCAGTATTTT. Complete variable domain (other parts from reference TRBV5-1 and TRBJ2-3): KAGVTQTPRYLIKTRGQQVTLSCSPISGHRSVSWYQQTPGQGLQFLFEYFSETQRNKGNFPGRFSGRQFSNSRSEMNVSTLELGDSALYLCASSWVGRLTDTQYFGPGTRLTVL.

In nucleotides, the CDR3 is TGTGCCAGCAGCCAAACGACAGGGTTAATGGAGACCCAGTACTTC. Its protein product is CASSQTTGLMETQYF. The chain has TRBV14 and TRBJ2-5; 7 bases are a match to TRBD1. Germline CDR1 is SGHDN and CDR2 is FVKESK. The trim removed 2 bases at V and 5 bases at J, leaving 8 bases unmatched. CDR3 length: 15 amino acids.

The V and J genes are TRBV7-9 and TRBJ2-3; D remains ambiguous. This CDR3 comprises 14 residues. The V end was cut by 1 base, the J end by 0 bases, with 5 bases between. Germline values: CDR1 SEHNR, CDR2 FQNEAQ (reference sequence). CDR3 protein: CASSLGRSTDTQYF. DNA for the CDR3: TGTGCCAGCAGCTTAGGCAGAAGCACAGATACGCAGTATTTT.